This TCR beta chain was captured by sequencing in a study of blood T cell repertoires in COVID-19. Turning to the study itself: Spain, Italy and the United States supplied samples that represented acute and convalescent COVID-19.

Clones were sequenced by immunoSEQ multiplex PCR, and TCRdb holds only the in-frame ones, with some missing. In the table there are 150,000 to 200,000 clones, over 75% of which are singletons. V lost 5 bases and J lost 0, with 10 bases in between. The CDR3 covers 14 residues. From germline, CDR1 is SEHNR and CDR2 FQNEAQ (reference sequence). Specimen: peripheral blood. The source of this sequence is a human donor with active or convalescent COVID-19. The donor label of this sample is uncertain. The chain couples TRBV7-9 to TRBJ1-2; D is unclear. CDR3 DNA: TGTGCCAGCAGCCCCCGTCCCCCTAACTATGGCTACACCTTC. Protein: CASSPRPPNYGYTF.